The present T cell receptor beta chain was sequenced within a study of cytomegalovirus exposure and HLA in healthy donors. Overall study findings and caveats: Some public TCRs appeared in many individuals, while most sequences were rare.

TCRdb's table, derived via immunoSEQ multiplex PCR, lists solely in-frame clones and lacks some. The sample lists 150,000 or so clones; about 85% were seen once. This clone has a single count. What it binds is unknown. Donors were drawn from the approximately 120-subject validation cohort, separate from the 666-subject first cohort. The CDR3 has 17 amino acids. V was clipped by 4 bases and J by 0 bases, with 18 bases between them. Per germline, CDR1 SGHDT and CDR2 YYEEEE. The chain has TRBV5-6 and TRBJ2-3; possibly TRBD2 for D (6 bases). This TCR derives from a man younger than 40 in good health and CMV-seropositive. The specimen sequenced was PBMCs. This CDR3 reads CASSRGGRGRSTDTQYF. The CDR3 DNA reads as TGTGCCAGCAGCCGGGGAGGAAGAGGGAGAAGCACAGATACGCAGTATTTT.